This T cell receptor (beta chain) appears in the sequencing data of a study of CD8 T cells in Susac syndrome. Study observations and caveats: Acknowledgment was made by the study that its TCR sequencing and HLA analysis involved a relatively small number of individuals.

This clonotype is a singleton in its sample. The antigen is not known. Random hexamers served to reverse transcribe roughly 0.45 to 1 ug RNA. The immunoSEQ assay covered 54 Vbeta and 13 Jbeta segments for CDR3. TCRdb re-derived calls from the immunoSEQ multiplex PCR reads in MiXCR, one entry per CDR3 protein. This sample carries just under 150,000 distinct CDR3 sequences, approximately 95% of them seen once, and the ten largest clones take 0.075% to 0.09%. The germline CDR1 and CDR2 sequences are DFQATT and SNEGSKA (reference sequence). Trimming took off 3 bases at V and 2 bases at J, with 10 bases between the two ends. The CDR3 has 13 amino acids.

The TCR sequence derives from a human donor in good health. The V gene is TRBV20-1, the J gene TRBJ2-5, with D hard to call. The sequenced sample was CD4+ T cells from PBMCs. In DNA form, the CDR3 reads TGCAGTGCTAGTCAGAGGCGGCAAGAGACCCAGTACTTC. Residues: CSASQRRQETQYF.